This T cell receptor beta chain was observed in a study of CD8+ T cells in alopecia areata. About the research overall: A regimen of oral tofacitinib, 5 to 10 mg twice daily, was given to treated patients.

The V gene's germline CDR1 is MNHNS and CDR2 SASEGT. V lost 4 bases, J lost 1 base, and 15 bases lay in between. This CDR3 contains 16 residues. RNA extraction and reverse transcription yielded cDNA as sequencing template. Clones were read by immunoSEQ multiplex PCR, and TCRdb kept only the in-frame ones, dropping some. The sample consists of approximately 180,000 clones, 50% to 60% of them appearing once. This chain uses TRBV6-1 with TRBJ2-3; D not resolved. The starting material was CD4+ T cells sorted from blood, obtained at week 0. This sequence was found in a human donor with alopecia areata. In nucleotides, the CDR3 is TGTGCCAGCAGTGGTGGGTGGGGTCACGGCACAGATACGCAGTATTTT. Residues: CASSGGWGHGTDTQYF.